This entry describes one T cell receptor (beta chain). What it binds is not known. At one end the junction does not follow the germline gene, possibly because of a read error. These data are taken from a study of post-analysis software for immune sequencing data. Study as a whole: Relapsing-remitting, secondary progressive and progressive-relapsing multiple sclerosis courses were included.

The TCR beta cDNA libraries contained unique molecular identifiers. The authors obtained 400,000 to 600,000 cDNA molecules from around 0.96 to 9.9 million T cells. From the PCR reads, TCRdb called clonotypes with MiXCR, one entry per CDR3 protein. The data hold 250,000 to 300,000 distinct CDR3 sequences, with 30% to 45% observed a single time. Regarding the study as a whole: TRBV5-6, TRBV5-1 and TRBV20-1 were among roughly five TRBV segments more frequent in patients than controls. Strong co-clustering by F measure linked samples that shared a preparation batch.

The CDR3 totals 14 residues. Germline V gene sequence: CDR1 SGHAT, CDR2 FQNNGV. What was sequenced was blood. The source of this sequence is a girl aged 10-17 years with multiple sclerosis. The chain links TRBV11-2 to TRBJ2-1, with 8 bases identical to TRBD1. The CDR3 nucleotides are TGTGCCTGCAGCTTCGGACAGGGAAGGAATGAGCAGTTCTTC. Translated, it gives CACSFGQGRNEQFF.